The 18 T cell receptor beta chains below were found in one sample sequenced in a study of T cell changes during pregnancy in multiple sclerosis. Profiled with immunoSEQ multiplex PCR; TCRdb holds only in-frame clones, not every one. The top ten clones hold over 0.8% of a sample with about 44,000 clones, approximately 96% of them seen once. The sample consisted of peripheral blood, taken in the second trimester of pregnancy. These receptors originate from a female donor with multiple sclerosis, enrolled in a pregnancy study.

This chain links TRBV19 with TRBJ1-2; 7 nucleotides agree with TRBD1. V shed 7 bases and J 3 bases; nucleotides not matched to a gene: 20. The CDR3 runs to 18 residues. Germline V CDR1 and CDR2: LNHDA, SQIVND (reference sequence). The CDR3 nucleotides read TGTGCCAGTACCATAGAAGTAAGGGGGCGCTATCCGGACTATGGCTACACCTTC. Translating it yields CASTIEVRGRYPDYGYTF.

V gene TRBV14 combines with J gene TRBJ1-4; possibly TRBD1 for D (6 bases). The V end was cut by 4 bases, the J end by 8 bases, with 11 bases between. Germline CDR1 and CDR2: SGHDN and FVKESK. This CDR3 comprises 13 residues. CDR3: CASSPWGREKLFF. The DNA of the CDR3 is TGTGCCAGCAGCCCCTGGGGGCGCGAAAAACTGTTTTTT. The variable domain in full, with the rest retrieved from reference TRBV14 and TRBJ1-4, is EAGVTQFPSHSVIEKGQTVTLRCDPISGHDNLYWYRRVMGKEIKFLLHFVKESKQDESGMPNNRFLAERTGGTYSTLKVQPAELEDSGVYFCASSPWGREKLFFGSGTQLSVL.

V usage is TRBV19 and J usage is TRBJ1-2; a weak D match, TRBD1 (5 bases). CDR1 is LNHDA, CDR2 SQIVND, per germline (reference sequence). The V and J ends lost 6 bases and 4 bases respectively, with 9 bases between them. This CDR3 has 12 residues. CDR3 sequence reads: CASRGLGYGYTF. CDR3 nucleotide sequence: TGTGCCAGTAGGGGGCTTGGCTATGGCTACACCTTC. The entire variable domain, with the rest obtained from reference TRBV19 and TRBJ1-2, is as follows: DGGITQSPKYLFRKEGQNVTLSCEQNLNHDAMYWYRQDPGQGLRLIYYSQIVNDFQKGDIAEGYSVSREKKESFPLTVTSAQKNPTAFYLCASRGLGYGYTFGSGTRLTVV.

The chain is built from TRBV10-3 and TRBJ2-2, with 9 positions matching TRBD2. The CDR3 contains 17 residues. The V segment lost 3 bases and the J segment 0 bases; nucleotides outside the gene matches: 5. Germline CDR1 and CDR2: ENHRY and SYGVKD. The CDR3 nucleotides are TGTGCCATCAGTGAAATAGCGGGGGCCCCGAACACCGGGGAGCTGTTTTTT. Translating gives CAISEIAGAPNTGELFF.

This chain joins TRBV14 and TRBJ1-3; 7 nucleotides match TRBD1. Germline trimming cut 2 bases from V and 0 bases from J; bases unmatched to any gene: 19. Germline V gene lookup returns CDR1 SGHDN and CDR2 FVKESK. CDR3 length: 21 amino acids. The CDR3 DNA reads as TGTGCCAGCAGCCAAAGGATCCGGACAGGCATCACCTATTTCTCTGGAAACACCATATATTTT. Protein product: CASSQRIRTGITYFSGNTIYF.

The chain combines TRBV30 with TRBJ2-1, with 11 bases that match TRBD2. The CDR3 loop spans 14 amino acids. From germline, CDR1 is GTSNPN and CDR2 SVGIG (reference sequence). J was trimmed by 8 bases and V by 4 bases; bases with no gene match: 7. The CDR3 region has the DNA TGTGCCTGGAAGCGGCTAGCGGGAGGTTATGAGCAGTTCTTC. It yields the protein CAWKRLAGGYEQFF.

This clone was seen a single time. V gene TRBV18 combines with J gene TRBJ1-5, with a tentative D call TRBD1 (6 bases). CDR3 size: 14 residues. Germline loops: CDR1 KGHSH, CDR2 LQKENI. Trimming removed 3 bases at V and 4 bases at J, with 10 bases between. The CDR3 nucleotides read TGTGCCAGCTCACCCGGACAGCAGAATCAGCCCCAGCATTTT. Translated: CASSPGQQNQPQHF.

The chain carries TRBV6-1 and TRBJ1-3, with D possibly TRBD1 on 5 matching bases. The CDR3 spans 15 residues. Trimming removed 6 bases at V and 0 bases at J, with 12 bases between. Germline V gene data show CDR1 as MNHNS and CDR2 as SASEGT. The CDR3 region is CASSLTGDSGNTIYF. Written as DNA, the CDR3 is TGTGCCAGCAGCCTTACAGGAGACTCTGGAAACACCATATATTTT.

This clone occurred once. One junction end disagrees with the germline gene, perhaps due to a read error. The rearrangement joins TRBV2 to TRBJ2-7; no firm D call. The CDR3 consists of 11 residues. The germline gives CDR1 SNHLY, CDR2 FYNNEI. The CDR3 DNA sequence: TGTGCCAGCAGTGAGCTCATCGAGCCGTACTTC. Protein: CASSELIEPYF. The whole variable domain, filled in from reference TRBV2 and TRBJ2-7, reads EPEVTQTPSHQVTQMGQEVILRCVPISNHLYFYWYRQILGQKVEFLVSFYNNEISEKSEIFDDQFSVERPDGSNFTLKIRSTKLEDSAMYFCASSELIEPYFGPGTRLTVT.

This chain connects TRBV5-1 to TRBJ2-1; 9 nucleotides align to TRBD1. Germline CDR1 SGHRS, CDR2 YFSETQ. The CDR3 totals 15 residues. Unmatched junction bases numbered 6, after V lost 1 base and J lost 7 bases. Here the CDR3 reads CASSLWGQGVNEQFF. The CDR3 nucleotides read TGCGCCAGCAGCTTGTGGGGACAGGGTGTTAATGAGCAGTTCTTC.

The chain joins TRBV19 to TRBJ1-2; TRBD1 matches at 8 bases. Germline loops: CDR1 LNHDA, CDR2 SQIVND (reference sequence). V gave up 8 bases and J gave up 0 bases; unmatched junction bases: 5. This CDR3 has 14 amino acids. The CDR3 nucleotides are TGTGCCAGTCAGTCAGGGGGCGCTAACTATGGCTACACCTTC. Translation gives CASQSGGANYGYTF.

The chain couples TRBV19 to TRBJ2-1; 7 bases are a match to TRBD2. V shed 3 bases and J 5 bases; nucleotides not matched to a gene: 4. Germline-derived CDR1 and CDR2 are LNHDA and SQIVND (reference sequence). This CDR3 is built from 14 residues. CDR3 DNA sequence: TGTGCCAGTAGTATCCTAGCGGCGGACAATGAGCAGTTCTTC. Encoded protein: CASSILAADNEQFF.

This chain connects TRBV7-3 to TRBJ2-3; D is unclear. CDR1 SGHTA and CDR2 FQGTGA come from the germline V gene. This CDR3 is built from 13 residues. V was cut by 4 bases and J by 1 base, with 6 bases left in between. DNA for the CDR3: TGTGCCAGCAGCTCCCAGGGCACAGATACGCAGTATTTT. Translation: CASSSQGTDTQYF.

The J gene is TRBJ2-6, the V gene TRBV27; 8 nucleotides match TRBD1. The CDR3 covers 17 residues. The V segment lost 4 bases and the J segment 0 bases; nucleotides outside the gene matches: 5. The germline V gene has CDR1 MNHEY and CDR2 SMNVEV (reference sequence). This chain's CDR3 is CASSWTGLSSGANVLTF. Here the CDR3 DNA reads TGTGCCAGCAGTTGGACAGGGCTAAGCTCTGGGGCCAACGTCCTGACTTTC.

The chain joins TRBV11-2 to TRBJ2-1, with D perhaps TRBD1 (6 bases). Trimming stripped 3 bases from V and 8 bases from J, with 11 bases between. Germline CDR1 SGHAT, CDR2 FQNNGV. CDR3 length: 13 amino acids. Here the CDR3 reads CASSFSGDYEQFF. The CDR3 nucleotides read TGTGCCAGCAGCTTTTCAGGGGATTATGAGCAGTTCTTC.

V gene TRBV27 combines with J gene TRBJ1-4; D not certain. The V gene's germline CDR1 is MNHEY and CDR2 SMNVEV (reference sequence). Trimming removed 4 bases at V and 7 bases at J, with 16 bases between. This CDR3 comprises 15 residues. The CDR3 is CASSSSFAVFEKLFF. The CDR3 DNA is TGTGCCAGCAGTTCCTCCTTTGCGGTGTTTGAAAAACTGTTTTTT. Combining the CDR3 with reference TRBV27 and TRBJ1-4 gives the whole variable domain EAQVTQNPRYLITVTGKKLTVTCSQNMNHEYMSWYRQDPGLGLRQIYYSMNVEVTDKGDVPEGYKVSRKEKRNFPLILESPSPNQTSLYFCASSSSFAVFEKLFFGSGTQLSVL.

The chain carries TRBV7-8 and TRBJ1-5; weak D call: TRBD1 (6 bases). Germline V CDR1 and CDR2: SGHVS, FQNEAQ. The CDR3 length is 14 residues. V was shortened by 5 bases and J by 7 bases, with 15 bases between the two germline ends. The CDR3 region has the DNA TGTGCCAGCAGCCAGTGGGCAGGGGTCCAGCCCCAGCATTTT. Translation gives CASSQWAGVQPQHF.

V usage is TRBV9 and J usage is TRBJ2-7, with D unresolved. The CDR3 loop spans 9 amino acids. V lost 8 bases to trimming and J lost 7 bases, with 7 bases between them. Germline assignment: CDR1 SGDLS and CDR2 YYNGEE. The chain's CDR3 is CARRSEQYF. CDR3 nucleotides: TGTGCCAGGAGAAGTGAGCAGTACTTC.